Included here is one T cell receptor (delta chain) sequence, with context. A much larger clonotype is one base distant, so this may be a read error. This sample stems from a study of gamma-delta T cells after stem cell transplantation. TCRdb applied CATT to the RT-PCR reads for clone calling. This sample yields about 7,800 delta-chain clones, of which about 14% are seen a single time; approximately 6% belongs to the top ten. Germline CDR1 is GEAIGNYY and CDR2 is EKD. The CDR3 consists of 19 residues. The sequence was collected from a human donor. It is not recorded whose cells these are; they may come from a transplant donor. V gene TRDV2 combines with J gene TRDJ3; 11 nucleotides match TRDD3. Input material: gamma-delta T cells. The CDR3 nucleotides read TGTTCCTGTGACACCGGTACTGGGGGATACTCCTGGGACACCCGACAGATGTTTTTC. Encoded protein: CSCDTGTGGYSWDTRQMFF.